Listed here are 6 T cell receptor beta chains from one sample, sequenced in a study of blood T cell repertoires in COVID-19. Measured with immunoSEQ multiplex PCR; TCRdb has only the in-frame clones, and not every one. The sample lists hundreds of thousands of clones; around 87% were seen once. The sequencing input was peripheral blood. These receptors all stem from an older man with acute or convalescent COVID-19.

This clone came up a few times. The rearrangement uses TRBV3-1 (or the pseudogene TRBV3-2) and TRBJ2-3, with 7 bases matching TRBD1. The CDR3 spans 16 residues. The V segment lost 8 bases and the J segment 0 bases; nucleotides outside the gene matches: 11. Germline assignment: CDR1 LGHDT and CDR2 YNNKEL (reference sequence). The CDR3 loop is CASGLTGLTSTDTQYF. The DNA for the CDR3 is TGTGCCAGCGGATTGACAGGGTTAACTAGCACAGATACGCAGTATTTT.

The CDR3 DNA follows: TGTGCCAGCAGTTCCCTCAACCCTCCCCGGGGGGCCAACGTCCTGACTTTC. Its translation: CASSSLNPPRGANVLTF. This rearrangement joins TRBV28 to TRBJ2-6, with unresolved D. V lost 4 bases and J lost 4, with 17 bases in between. Germline V lookup: CDR1 MDHEN, CDR2 SYDVKM. This CDR3 region has 17 residues.

The chain joins TRBV19 to TRBJ1-1, with TRBD1 identical over 8 bases. From germline, CDR1 is LNHDA and CDR2 SQIVND (reference sequence). V lost 9 bases to trimming and J lost 7 bases; unmatched junction nucleotides: 10. CDR3 length equals 13 residues. DNA of the CDR3: TGTGCCAGCACGGACAGGGATCAAGGTGAAGCTTTCTTT. As protein: CASTDRDQGEAFF.

The chain joins TRBV5-8 to TRBJ1-1; weak D call: TRBD1 (5 bases). V was clipped by 1 base and J by 1 base, with 8 bases between them. The CDR3 spans 14 residues. Germline assignment: CDR1 SGHTS and CDR2 YDEGEE. CDR3 nucleotide sequence: TGTGCCAGCAGCTTGAGAGGACAGAACACTGAAGCTTTCTTT. It yields the protein CASSLRGQNTEAFF. Filled out from reference TRBV5-8 and TRBJ1-1, the complete variable domain reads EAGVTQSPTHLIKTRGQQATLRCSPISGHTSVYWYQQALGLGLQFLLWYDEGEERNRGNFPPRFSGRQFPNYSSELNVNALELEDSALYLCASSLRGQNTEAFFGQGTRLTVV.

The rearrangement joins TRBV28 to TRBJ1-1; D is unresolved. V was pared by 3 bases and J by 0 bases, with 14 bases between. Germline V gene lookup returns CDR1 MDHEN and CDR2 SYDVKM. This CDR3 spans 16 amino acids. DNA of the CDR3: TGTGCCAGCAGTTTTGAGGCGGCTTCCATGAACACTGAAGCTTTCTTT. This translates into CASSFEAASMNTEAFF. The full variable domain, completed using reference TRBV28 and TRBJ1-1, is DVKVTQSSRYLVKRTGEKVFLECVQDMDHENMFWYRQDPGLGLRLIYFSYDVKMKEKGDIPEGYSVSREKKERFSLILESASTNQTSMYLCASSFEAASMNTEAFFGQGTRLTVV.

This chain's CDR3 is CASSPGEGGTYNEQFF. CDR3 sequence (DNA): TGTGCCAGCTCACCCGGGGAGGGGGGTACCTACAATGAGCAGTTCTTC. The chain is built from TRBV18 and TRBJ2-1, with D perhaps TRBD2 (7 bases). The CDR3 totals 16 residues. V was cut by 3 bases and J by 2 bases, with 14 bases left in between. CDR1 KGHSH and CDR2 LQKENI come from the germline V gene.